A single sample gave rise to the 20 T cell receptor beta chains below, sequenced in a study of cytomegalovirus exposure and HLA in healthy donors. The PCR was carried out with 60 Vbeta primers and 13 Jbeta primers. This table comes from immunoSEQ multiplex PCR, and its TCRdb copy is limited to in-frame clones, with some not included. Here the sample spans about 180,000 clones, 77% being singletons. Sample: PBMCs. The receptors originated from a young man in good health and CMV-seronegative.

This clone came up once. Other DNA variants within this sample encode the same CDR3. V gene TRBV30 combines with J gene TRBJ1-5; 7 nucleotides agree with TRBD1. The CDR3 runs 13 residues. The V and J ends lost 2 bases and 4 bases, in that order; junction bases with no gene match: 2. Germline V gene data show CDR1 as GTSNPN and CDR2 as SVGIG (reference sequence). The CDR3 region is CAWSIQGNQPQHF. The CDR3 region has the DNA TGTGCCTGGAGTATACAGGGGAATCAGCCCCAGCATTTT.

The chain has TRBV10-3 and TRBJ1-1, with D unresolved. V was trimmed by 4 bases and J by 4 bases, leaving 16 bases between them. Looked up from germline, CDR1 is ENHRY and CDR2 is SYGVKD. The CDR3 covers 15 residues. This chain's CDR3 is CAISGTPAGITEAFF. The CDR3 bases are TGTGCCATCAGTGGGACCCCCGCGGGGATCACTGAAGCTTTCTTT.

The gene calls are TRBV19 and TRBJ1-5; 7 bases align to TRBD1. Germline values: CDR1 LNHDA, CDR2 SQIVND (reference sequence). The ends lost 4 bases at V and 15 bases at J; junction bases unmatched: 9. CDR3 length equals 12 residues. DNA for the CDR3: TGTGCCAGTAGTAACCACAGGGGCTCCTTGCATTTT. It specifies CASSNHRGSLHF.

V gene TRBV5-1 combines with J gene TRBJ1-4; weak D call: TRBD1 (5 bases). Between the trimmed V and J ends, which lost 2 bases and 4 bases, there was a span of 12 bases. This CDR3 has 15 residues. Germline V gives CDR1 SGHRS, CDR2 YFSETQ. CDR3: CASSFSGNLNEKLFF. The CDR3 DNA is TGCGCCAGCAGCTTTTCAGGGAACCTTAATGAAAAACTGTTTTTT.

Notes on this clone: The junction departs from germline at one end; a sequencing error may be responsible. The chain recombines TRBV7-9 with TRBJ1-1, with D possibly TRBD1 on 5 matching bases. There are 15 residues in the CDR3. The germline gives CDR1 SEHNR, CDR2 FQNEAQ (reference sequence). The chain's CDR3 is CSSNQETVMNTEAFF. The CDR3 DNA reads TGTTCCAGCAACCAAGAGACAGTAATGAACACTGAAGCTTTCTTT.

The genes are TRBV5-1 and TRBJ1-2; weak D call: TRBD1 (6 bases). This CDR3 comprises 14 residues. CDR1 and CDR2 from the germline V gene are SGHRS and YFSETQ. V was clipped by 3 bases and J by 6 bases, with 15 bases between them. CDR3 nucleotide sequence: TGCGCCAGCAGCTCCCTACAGGGTACCAATGGCTACACCTTC. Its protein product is CASSSLQGTNGYTF.

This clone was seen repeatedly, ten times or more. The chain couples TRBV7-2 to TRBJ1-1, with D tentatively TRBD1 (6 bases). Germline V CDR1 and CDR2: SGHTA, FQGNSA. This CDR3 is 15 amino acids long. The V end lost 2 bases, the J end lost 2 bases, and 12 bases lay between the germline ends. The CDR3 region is CASSLKDSPNTEAFF. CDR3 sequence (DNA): TGTGCCAGCAGCTTAAAGGACAGTCCAAACACTGAAGCTTTCTTT.

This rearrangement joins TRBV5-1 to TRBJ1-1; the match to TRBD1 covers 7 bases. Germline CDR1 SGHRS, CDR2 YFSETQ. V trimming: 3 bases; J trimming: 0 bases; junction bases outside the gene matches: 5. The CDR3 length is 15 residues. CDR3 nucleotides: TGCGCCAGCAGCTCCCGAACAGGGGTGAACACTGAAGCTTTCTTT. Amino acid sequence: CASSSRTGVNTEAFF.

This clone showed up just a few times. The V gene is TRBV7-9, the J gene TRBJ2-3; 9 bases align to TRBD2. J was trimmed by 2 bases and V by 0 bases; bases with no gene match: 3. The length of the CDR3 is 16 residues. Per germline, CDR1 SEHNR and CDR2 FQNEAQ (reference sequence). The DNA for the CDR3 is TGTGCCAGCAGCTTAGCTAGCGGGGGAGACACAGATACGCAGTATTTT. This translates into CASSLASGGDTDTQYF.

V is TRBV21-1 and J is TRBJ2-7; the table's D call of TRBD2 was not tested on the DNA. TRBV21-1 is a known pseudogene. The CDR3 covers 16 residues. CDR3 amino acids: CASSRGTSGTPHEQYF. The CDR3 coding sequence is TGTGCCAGCAGCAGGGGGACTAGCGGGACCCCCCACGAGCAGTACTTC.

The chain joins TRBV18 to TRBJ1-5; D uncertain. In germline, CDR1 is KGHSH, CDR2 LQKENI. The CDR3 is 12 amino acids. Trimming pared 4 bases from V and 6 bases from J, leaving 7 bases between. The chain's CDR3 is CASSHEVQPQHF. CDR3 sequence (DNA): TGTGCCAGCTCACATGAGGTTCAGCCCCAGCATTTT.

The CDR3 sequence: CAWGQLGNTIYF. CDR3 nucleotides: TGTGCCTGGGGACAGCTCGGAAACACCATATATTTT. V is TRBV30 and J is TRBJ1-3; tentative D call: TRBD1 (6 bases). Germline V gene data show CDR1 as GTSNPN and CDR2 as SVGIG (reference sequence). V shed 5 bases and J shed 4 bases, with 9 bases lying between them. The CDR3 runs 12 residues.

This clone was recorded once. CDR3 nucleotide sequence: TGTGCCAGCAGCTTACCCAGATCAAGCGGGGGGGCTGGAGAGACCCAGTACTTC. This codes for CASSLPRSSGGAGETQYF. This sequence joins TRBV7-9 and TRBJ2-5; 10 bases line up with TRBD2. The CDR3 has 18 amino acids. The germline V gene encodes CDR1 SEHNR and CDR2 FQNEAQ (reference sequence). J was trimmed by 4 bases and V by 2 bases; bases with no gene match: 13.

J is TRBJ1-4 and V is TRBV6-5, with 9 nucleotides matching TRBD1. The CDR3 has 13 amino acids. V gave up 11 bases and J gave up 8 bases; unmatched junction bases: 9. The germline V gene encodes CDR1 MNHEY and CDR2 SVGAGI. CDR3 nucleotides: TGTGCCGGGTCAAAGGACAGGGGCGAAAAACTGTTTTTT. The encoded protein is CAGSKDRGEKLFF.

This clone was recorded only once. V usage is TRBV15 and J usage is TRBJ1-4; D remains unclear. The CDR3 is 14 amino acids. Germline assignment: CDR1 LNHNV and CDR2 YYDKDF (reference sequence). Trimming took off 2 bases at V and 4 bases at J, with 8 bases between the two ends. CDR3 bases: TGTGCCACCAGCAGACAGGTTCTTAATGAAAAACTGTTTTTT. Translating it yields CATSRQVLNEKLFF.

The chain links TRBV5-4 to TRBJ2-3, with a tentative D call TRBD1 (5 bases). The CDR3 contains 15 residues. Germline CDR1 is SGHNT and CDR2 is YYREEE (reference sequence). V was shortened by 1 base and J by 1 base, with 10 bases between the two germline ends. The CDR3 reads CASSLIGDGTDTQYF. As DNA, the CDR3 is TGTGCCAGCAGCTTGATAGGGGATGGCACAGATACGCAGTATTTT.

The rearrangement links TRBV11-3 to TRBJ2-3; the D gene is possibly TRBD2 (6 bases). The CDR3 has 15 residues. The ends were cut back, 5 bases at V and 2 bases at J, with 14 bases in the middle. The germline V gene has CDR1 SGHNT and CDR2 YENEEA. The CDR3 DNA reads TGTGCCAGCAGCGACGCCGGGAGACCCACAGATACGCAGTATTTT. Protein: CASSDAGRPTDTQYF.

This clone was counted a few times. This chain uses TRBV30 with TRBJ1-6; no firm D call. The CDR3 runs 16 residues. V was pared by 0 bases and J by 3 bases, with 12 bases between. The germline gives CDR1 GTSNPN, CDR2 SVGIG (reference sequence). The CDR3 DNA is TGTGCCTGGAGTGTACGTACGTTCAGCTATAATTCACCCCTCCACTTT. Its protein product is CAWSVRTFSYNSPLHF. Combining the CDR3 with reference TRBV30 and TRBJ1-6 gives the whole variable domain SQTIHQWPATLVQPVGSPLSLECTVEGTSNPNLYWYRQAAGRGLQLLFYSVGIGQISSEVPQNLSASRPQDRQFILSSKKLLLSDSGFYLCAWSVRTFSYNSPLHFGNGTRLTVT.

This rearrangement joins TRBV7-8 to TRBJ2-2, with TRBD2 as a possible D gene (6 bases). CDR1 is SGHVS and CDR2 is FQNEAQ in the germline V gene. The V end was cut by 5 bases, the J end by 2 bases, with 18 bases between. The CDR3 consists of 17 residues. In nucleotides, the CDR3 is TGTGCCAGCAGCCCAACTGCGGGACGGATAAACACCGGGGAGCTGTTTTTT. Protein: CASSPTAGRINTGELFF.

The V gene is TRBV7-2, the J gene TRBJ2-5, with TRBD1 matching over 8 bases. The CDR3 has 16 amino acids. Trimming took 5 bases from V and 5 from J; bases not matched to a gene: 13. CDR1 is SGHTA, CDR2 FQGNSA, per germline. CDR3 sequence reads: CASSPTGQVSYETQYF. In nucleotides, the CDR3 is TGTGCCAGCAGCCCTACGGGACAGGTATCTTATGAGACCCAGTACTTC.